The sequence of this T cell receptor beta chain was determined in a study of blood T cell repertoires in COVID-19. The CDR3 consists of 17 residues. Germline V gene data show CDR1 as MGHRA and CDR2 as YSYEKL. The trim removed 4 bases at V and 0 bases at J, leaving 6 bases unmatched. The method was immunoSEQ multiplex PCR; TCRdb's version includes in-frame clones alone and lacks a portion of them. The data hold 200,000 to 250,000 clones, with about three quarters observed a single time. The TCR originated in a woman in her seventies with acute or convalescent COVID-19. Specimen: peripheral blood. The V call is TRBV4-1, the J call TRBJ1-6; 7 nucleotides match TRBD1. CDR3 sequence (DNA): TGCGCCAGCAGCCCTGGACAGGCCAGCTCCTATAATTCACCCCTCCACTTT. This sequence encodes CASSPGQASSYNSPLHF.